Here is one TCR beta chain with its context. TCRdb's copy holds only in-frame clones and misses some; the assay was immunoSEQ multiplex PCR. The sample has tens of thousands of clones; over 75% are singletons. The entry originates in a study of T cell changes during pregnancy in multiple sclerosis. Germline V gene data show CDR1 as SGHTA and CDR2 as FQGNSA. Trimming left V 0 bases short and J 7 bases short, with 9 bases between. The CDR3 loop spans 13 amino acids. The TCR comes from a female donor with multiple sclerosis, enrolled in a pregnancy study. The genes are TRBV7-2 and TRBJ2-5, with D possibly matching TRBD2 (5 bases). The sample consisted of CD4+ T cells from peripheral blood mononuclear cells, taken before pregnancy. As DNA, the CDR3 is TGTGCCAGCAGCTTAGCGGGTAGCGTGACCCAGTACTTC. It encodes CASSLAGSVTQYF.